This T cell receptor (beta chain) was recorded in a study of shared clonotypes between healthy human individuals. The wider study: Three plates each covered CD4 naive and memory; CD8 naive two, CD8 memory one.

Healthy HIV-negative adults with no recent acute infections or vaccinations were recruited as donors. Trimming pared 4 bases from V and 0 bases from J, leaving 18 bases between. Germline CDR1 is MDHEN and CDR2 is SYDVKM. The CDR3 is 17 amino acids. Every subset's genomic DNA went evenly onto several immunoSEQ plates. Generated by immunoSEQ multiplex PCR, the TCRdb table keeps only in-frame clones and is missing some. The sample carries more than 1.2 million clones, about 98.5% recorded once. Note on this clone: What it binds is not known.

Study-level results: Non-shared clonotypes displayed generation probabilities falling below those of clonotypes present in all four donors.

The receptor comes from a young man in good health. The chain has TRBV28 and TRBJ1-2; no clear D gene. Sequenced material: naive CD4+ T cells sorted from blood. Described subset: CD45RA+ positively selected. DNA for the CDR3: TGTGCCAGCAGTTCCGGGGAACGCTCCATACCTAACTATGGCTACACCTTC. The encoded protein is CASSSGERSIPNYGYTF.